This T cell receptor beta chain appears in the sequencing data of a study of blood T cell repertoires in COVID-19 (TCRdb year 2020). Notes on the research overall: Samples from collaborators originated in the United States, Italy and Spain and spanned both the acute and convalescent phases of COVID-19. The material from the prospective study consisted of cDNA or gDNA derived from T cells, B-cell-depleted T cells, or PBMCs. Subjects who had been exposed to COVID-19, were actively infected with it, or had recovered from it provided the deeply sampled blood TCRbeta repertoires that made up the dataset. The repertoires were released in a freely available public database meant as a resource for research on the immune response to SARS-CoV-2. The samples were drawn from two sources: the first 160 participants of the ongoing ImmuneRACE study, and 1,254 subjects contributed by 6 global collaborators. The sample metadata nearly always contained a de-identified subject ID, COVID-19 status, age in years and sex. Where available, HLA class I and class II types were taken from metadata supplied by the sample provider and were not determined by assay-based typing.

Summary of the overall study and its limitations: Clinical and demographic metadata were provided uncurated, with the amount varying by source and participant.

TCRbeta CDR3 regions were amplified from genomic DNA using the immunoSEQ Assay, a bias-controlled multiplex PCR. From the authors' description of their analysis: Within the assay, amplification of reference gene primers was used to estimate how many nucleated cells each sample contained. To quantify the absolute abundance of each unique TCRbeta CDR3 rearrangement, sequence reads were collapsed and filtered. For each sample, productive Simpson clonality was calculated as the square root of Simpson's diversity index across productive rearrangements. Here the immuneACCESS table is served through TCRdb, limited to in-frame sequences with V and J called. Missing clones are a known gap in these copies; in checked studies unresolved V genes cover under half, and the rest lacks a known reason. V and J calls and clone size are as listed in that table; D and trimming were resolved from the DNA. This sample gives about 200,000 clones in total; roughly 89% of them show up just once. The ten largest clones represent roughly 3.1% of the sample.

On this clone: What antigen it recognizes has not been identified. No clone much larger than this one lies a single base away; base qualities are absent.

In the prospective study, participants were about 18 to 95 years old, resided in 24 geographic areas of the United States, and were enrolled through a virtual design. To assign participants to cohorts, the prospective study relied on clinical history that participants themselves reported in a screening survey and a study questionnaire. A participant counted as exposed if, within 2 weeks of entering the study, that participant had been in contact with someone who had a PCR-confirmed or clinician-diagnosed COVID-19 case. Mobile phlebotomists in the prospective study collected whole blood, serum and a nasopharyngeal or oropharyngeal swab from every participant. Participants in the prospective study had the option to provide additional blood draws and questionnaires over an approximately two-month period. Before DNA extraction, prospective study blood samples were shipped either frozen or at room temperature.

V gives up 6 bases and J gives up 0 bases, and the segment between their germline ends measures 12 bases. CDR1 and CDR2 are read off the germline V gene as LGHNT and FRNRAP. The CDR3 runs 14 residues from the cysteine to the phenylalanine. Left in the record is the CDR3 DNA by itself, 42 bases read in frame from the first base. The sample comprised PBMCs or T cells enriched from blood (not recorded which). This TCR was sampled from a woman aged 25-40 years who had been exposed to COVID-19. Rearrangement joined TRBV12-5 to TRBJ2-7; the D gene is perhaps TRBD2, on 5 matching bases. The DNA is TGTGCTAGTGGCCTCACTAGTTCCTCCTACGAGCAGTACTTC. This translates into CASGLTSSSYEQYF.